Described below is a single TCR beta chain sequence and its context. What it recognizes is unknown. A junction boundary mismatches the germline segment, possibly from a read error. The length of the CDR3 is 16 residues. Germline-derived CDR1 and CDR2 are SGHDN and FVKESK. This record belongs to a study of tumor-infiltrating lymphocytes in primary liver carcinoma. Study-wide context: Productive TCRbeta reads per sample were roughly 3.5 to 7.5 million, not differing by tissue. Study observations and caveats: Tumors carried a top-250-clone fraction significantly exceeding that of blood (p = 0.039).

From 20-30 mg of unsorted bulk tissue, DNA and RNA were co-extracted together. Surgical resection treated primary liver carcinoma in the patients. Chronic HBV infection affected patients, none of whom had received treatment. Starting from approximately 500 ng of total RNA, TCR beta cDNA was produced with a primer in the constant region. Three nested multiplex PCR rounds, a slightly modified ARM-PCR method, built the TCR beta libraries. Primers for the first two PCR rounds were TRBV1-TRBV30 forward primers and a C-beta reverse primer (approximately 9 cycles per round). TCRdb passed the multiplex PCR reads through MiXCR, listing each CDR3 protein once. The sample includes approximately 53,000 distinct CDR3 sequences, 65% to 85% of them seen just once.

This receptor was identified in a man in his forties with primary liver carcinoma and hepatitis B virus infection. The chain carries TRBV14 and TRBJ2-1; tentative D call: TRBD1 (6 bases). Sequenced material: liver tumor tissue from sampling region 5. The subset was: tumor region T5, tumor centre. The CDR3 DNA follows: TGTGCCAGCAGCCCTAGGACAGTGTTGGTGTACAATAAGCAGTTCTTC. It yields the protein CASSPRTVLVYNKQFF.